The TCR beta chain described here comes from a study of T-cell reconstitution after alpha-beta-depleted transplantation in children. Germline CDR1 and CDR2: MNHEY and SMNVEV (reference sequence). V lost 5 bases, J lost 2 bases, and 12 bases stayed unmatched. The CDR3 consists of 16 residues. Study-wide findings and caveats: T-cell counts and diversity at one year following transplant were attributed mainly to newly produced T cells.

This clonotype was detected many times. Its target is unknown. The TCRbeta library was prepared with unique molecular identifiers. Each CDR3 protein gets one entry after TCRdb re-called the PCR reads with MiXCR. The table has roughly 160,000 distinct CDR3 sequences, approximately 10% seen once. The chain employs TRBV27 and TRBJ2-7; 7 bases fit TRBD2. The source is a boy aged 2 to 9 with acute myeloid leukemia, due to receive a stem cell transplant. This material consisted of PBMCs, taken before TCRalphabeta/CD19-depleted stem cell transplant. This CDR3 reads CASSLTSLADTYEQYF. CDR3 coding DNA: TGTGCCAGCAGTCTGACCTCGCTAGCGGATACCTACGAGCAGTACTTC.